This T cell receptor (beta chain) was identified in a study of blood T cell repertoires in COVID-19. Study-level information: Acute and convalescent COVID-19 samples came from the United States, Italy and Spain.

Study processing details: Reference gene primer amplification gave nucleated cell count estimates. The assay was immunoSEQ multiplex PCR, and TCRdb's table has in-frame clones only and misses some. V, J and clone size are those of that table, while D and trimming were read from the DNA. Here the sample spans roughly 240,000 clones, roughly 86% being singletons. The germline V and J ends were trimmed by 2 bases and 2 bases, with 10 bases remaining between them. The CDR3 is 13 residues long. Germline V gene lookup returns CDR1 GTSNPN and CDR2 SVGIG (reference sequence). Sequenced: PBMCs or T cells enriched from blood (not recorded which). The sequence came from a woman aged 25-40 years with acute COVID-19. The genes are TRBV30 and TRBJ2-7; maybe TRBD2 (5 bases). As DNA, the CDR3 is TGTGCCTGGAGTAGAGGGCCTACCTACGAGCAGTACTTC. Protein: CAWSRGPTYEQYF.